The 24 T cell receptor beta chains in this list originate from one sample, sequenced in a study of T cells in localized non-small cell lung cancer (dated by TCRdb to about 2020). Libraries were made using the immunoSEQ multiplex PCR assay. TCRdb stores this immuneACCESS table with in-frame sequences only. Part of the clones is absent; in the studies checked, under half of the shortfall reflects unresolved V genes, and no reason is known for the rest. The sample table holds tens of thousands of clones, of which roughly 84% were seen once. The ten largest clones add up to 17% of the sample. Sequencing used peripheral blood mononuclear cells, obtained before any cancer treatment. All receptors derive from a man between 40 and 69 years old with stage III lung adenocarcinoma.

This chain joins TRBV6-5 and TRBJ2-7; 8 bases map to TRBD1. The V gene's germline CDR1 is MNHEY and CDR2 SVGAGI. The CDR3 has 14 amino acids. Trimming cost V 2 bases and J 3 bases; bases outside gene matches: 3. The CDR3 DNA sequence: TGTGCCAGCAGTTACGCTGACAGGGGCTACGAGCAGTACTTC. This translates into CASSYADRGYEQYF.

Only one count was recorded for this clone. The genes are TRBV6-1 and TRBJ1-3, with TRBD1 as a possible D gene (5 bases). The CDR3 consists of 15 residues. CDR1 and CDR2 (germline): MNHNS, SASEGT. V gave up 5 bases and J gave up 0 bases, with 11 bases separating them. CDR3 nucleotides: TGTGCCAGCAGTAGAACAGGAGACTCTGGAAACACCATATATTTT. Translation: CASSRTGDSGNTIYF.

This clone was detected only once. V usage is TRBV27 and J usage is TRBJ1-5, with D possibly matching TRBD1 (6 bases). The CDR3 runs to 15 residues. The ends were cut back, 4 bases at V and 0 bases at J, with 10 bases in the middle. Germline lookup yields CDR1 MNHEY and CDR2 SMNVEV (reference sequence). The CDR3 loop reads CASSSGTISNQPQHF. The CDR3 region has the DNA TGTGCCAGCAGTTCCGGGACAATTAGCAATCAGCCCCAGCATTTT.

The chain recombines TRBV7-2 with TRBJ1-2; D unclear. The germline CDR1 and CDR2 sequences are SGHTA and FQGNSA. The ends were cut back, 5 bases at V and 4 bases at J, with 11 bases in the middle. The CDR3 is made up of 13 amino acids. The CDR3 protein is CASSLSMGYGYTF. The CDR3 nucleotides read TGTGCCAGCAGCCTGAGTATGGGCTATGGCTACACCTTC. The full variable domain, rest sourced from reference TRBV7-2 and TRBJ1-2, is GAGVSQSPSNKVTEKGKDVELRCDPISGHTALYWYRQSLGQGLEFLIYFQGNSAPDKSGLPSDRFSAERTGGSVSTLTIQRTQQEDSAVYLCASSLSMGYGYTFGSGTRLTVV.

The chain is built from TRBV18 and TRBJ2-5, with 9 bases identical to TRBD2. Germline assignment: CDR1 KGHSH and CDR2 LQKENI. J gave up 1 base and V 5 bases, and 8 bases lay outside the gene matches. CDR3 length equals 16 residues. CDR3 in amino acids: CASSFVSGGLQETQYF. CDR3 DNA sequence: TGTGCCAGCTCATTCGTTAGCGGGGGCCTCCAAGAGACCCAGTACTTC.

V is TRBV5-6 and J is TRBJ2-2; TRBD1 agrees at 7 bases. V was pared by 1 base and J by 1 base, with 4 bases of the junction left unmatched. The CDR3 is 16 amino acids. Germline V CDR1 and CDR2: SGHDT, YYEEEE. The CDR3 sequence is CASSLRAGGNTGELFF. Here the CDR3 DNA reads TGTGCCAGCAGCTTGAGGGCAGGGGGGAACACCGGGGAGCTGTTTTTT.

This clone was found a few times. This chain connects TRBV14 to TRBJ2-7; the match to TRBD2 covers 8 bases. Per germline, CDR1 SGHDN and CDR2 FVKESK. The CDR3 is 13 residues long. The junction had 6 bases not matched to a gene; V was cut back by 8 bases and J by 3 bases. The DNA for the CDR3 is TGTGCCAGCTCACTAGCGGAGCTCTACGAGCAGTACTTC. Protein: CASSLAELYEQYF.

The chain carries TRBV7-2 and TRBJ2-3; D may correspond to TRBD1 or TRBD2 (5 bases each). This CDR3 contains 17 residues. Germline V lookup: CDR1 SGHTA, CDR2 FQGNSA. V lost 5 bases and J 1 base, leaving 19 bases between the germline ends. In DNA, the CDR3 is TGTGCCAGCAGCCCCATCTCCGGGACCCTTCGCACAGATACGCAGTATTTT. Translation: CASSPISGTLRTDTQYF.

The chain uses TRBV19 and TRBJ1-2; D may be TRBD1 (6 bases). The CDR3 is made up of 14 amino acids. Looked up from germline, CDR1 is LNHDA and CDR2 is SQIVND (reference sequence). The V gene lost 5 bases and the J gene lost 5 bases, with 15 bases spanning the gap. The CDR3 nucleotides are TGTGCCAGTAGTCCGGCACAGGGCCCTTATGGCTACACCTTC. It yields the protein CASSPAQGPYGYTF.

The chain employs TRBV27 and TRBJ1-5, with TRBD1 matching over 10 bases. The length of the CDR3 is 14 residues. V lost 4 bases, J lost 7 bases, and 4 bases stayed unmatched. From germline, CDR1 is MNHEY and CDR2 SMNVEV (reference sequence). The CDR3 coding sequence is TGTGCCAGCAGTTGGGACAGGGGAAACCAGCCCCAGCATTTT. Translation gives CASSWDRGNQPQHF.

This clone has just one count. The chain recombines TRBV20-1 with TRBJ1-1; D not resolved. The CDR3 is 11 residues long. Trimming shortened V by 5 bases and J by 4 bases, and 8 bases separated the two germline ends. Germline loops: CDR1 DFQATT, CDR2 SNEGSKA (reference sequence). The CDR3 coding sequence is TGCAGTGCTCTAGCAGTCACTGAAGCTTTCTTT. It translates to CSALAVTEAFF.

V usage is TRBV19 and J usage is TRBJ2-6, with D possibly matching TRBD2 (5 bases). Germline values: CDR1 LNHDA, CDR2 SQIVND (reference sequence). This CDR3 comprises 15 residues. V was shortened by 3 bases and J by 4 bases, with 10 bases between the two germline ends. Here the CDR3 DNA reads TGTGCCAGTAGTATCGGGGATATGGGGGCCAACGTCCTGACTTTC. Protein sequence: CASSIGDMGANVLTF.

The CDR3 here is CASSLAGTGYGYTF. CDR3 in DNA: TGCGCCAGCAGCTTGGCTGGGACGGGGTATGGCTACACCTTC. The rearrangement uses TRBV5-1 and TRBJ1-2; D possibly corresponds to TRBD1 (5 bases). V was trimmed by 0 bases and J by 5 bases, leaving 11 bases between them. The CDR3 loop spans 14 amino acids. Germline V CDR1 and CDR2: SGHRS, YFSETQ.

This chain uses TRBV7-2 with TRBJ2-7; TRBD2 might be the D (6 bases). The CDR3 length is 13 residues. The V gene's germline CDR1 is SGHTA and CDR2 FQGNSA. V was trimmed by 7 bases and J by 4 bases, leaving 14 bases between them. This CDR3 is CASKPGAIYEQYF. CDR3 nucleotide sequence: TGTGCCAGCAAACCGGGAGCCATATACGAGCAGTACTTC.

The rearrangement links TRBV11-3 to TRBJ1-1; 10 bases are a match to TRBD1. CDR1 is SGHNT and CDR2 is YENEEA in the germline V gene. V lost 6 bases and J lost 8; bases outside the gene matches: 15. The CDR3 has 16 amino acids. The CDR3 DNA sequence: TGTGCCAGCAGTGGGACAGGGGCATTAATTAGCACAGAAGCTTTCTTT. Protein sequence: CASSGTGALISTEAFF.

This chain uses TRBV4-3 with TRBJ2-5, with D perhaps TRBD2 (5 bases). The ends were cut back, 0 bases at V and 4 bases at J, with 6 bases in the middle. CDR1 is LGHNA, CDR2 YSLEER, per germline. The CDR3 is 13 residues long. In DNA form, the CDR3 reads TGCGCCAGCAGCCAAGAAGGAGGAGAGACCCAGTACTTC. It specifies CASSQEGGETQYF.

CDR3 nucleotides: TGTGCCATCAGCATACCCGCGGGAGCCCCCTACAATGAGCAGTTCTTC. This translates into CAISIPAGAPYNEQFF. The chain recombines TRBV10-3 with TRBJ2-1; 7 bases are shared with TRBD2. Trimming cost V 6 bases and J 2 bases; bases outside gene matches: 10. CDR1 ENHRY and CDR2 SYGVKD come from the germline V gene. CDR3 size: 16 residues.

The chain uses TRBV6-1 and TRBJ1-5; 10 nucleotides agree with TRBD1. Germline V gene lookup returns CDR1 MNHNS and CDR2 SASEGT. This CDR3 has 15 amino acids. V shed 10 bases and J 1 base; nucleotides not matched to a gene: 7. The chain's CDR3 is CATYAGQGSNQPQHF. The CDR3 DNA reads TGTGCCACCTACGCGGGACAGGGGAGCAATCAGCCCCAGCATTTT.

V usage is TRBV27 and J usage is TRBJ2-3; 8 bases line up with TRBD2. This CDR3 spans 16 amino acids. Trimming at V came to 3 bases and at J to 6 bases, leaving 11 bases not matched to a gene. Per germline, CDR1 MNHEY and CDR2 SMNVEV (reference sequence). CDR3 sequence reads: CASSFSFGTRADTQYF. The CDR3 DNA reads TGTGCCAGCAGTTTTAGTTTTGGGACTAGAGCCGATACGCAGTATTTT.

This clone turned up a few times. The chain carries TRBV11-3 and TRBJ2-5; no clear D. CDR1 is SGHNT, CDR2 YENEEA, per germline. The CDR3 is made up of 13 amino acids. Trimming removed 2 bases at V and 5 bases at J, with 9 bases between. CDR3 sequence (DNA): TGTGCCAGCAGCTTACCTCCTGGGGAGACCCAGTACTTC. Residues: CASSLPPGETQYF. Looking up the rest from reference TRBV11-3 and TRBJ2-5 gives the full variable domain: EAGVVQSPRYKIIEKKQPVAFWCNPISGHNTLYWYLQNLGQGPELLIRYENEEAVDDSQLPKDRFSAERLKGVDSTLKIQPAELGDSAVYLCASSLPPGETQYFGPGTRLLVL.

The chain is built from TRBV2 and TRBJ2-2, with D unresolved. The V gene's germline CDR1 is SNHLY and CDR2 FYNNEI. Trimming left V 6 bases short and J 4 bases short, with 3 bases between. There are 11 residues in the CDR3. For the CDR3, the DNA is TGTGCCAGCAGCCTCACCGGGGAGCTGTTTTTT. Protein: CASSLTGELFF.

The V and J genes are TRBV6-4 and TRBJ2-3; 12 bases are shared with TRBD2. This CDR3 has 14 amino acids. The V gene's germline CDR1 is MRHNA and CDR2 SNTAGT. Germline trimming cut 3 bases from V and 5 bases from J; bases unmatched to any gene: 0. CDR3 bases: TGTGCCAGCAGTGAGGGACTAGCGGGAGATACGCAGTATTTT. Its protein is CASSEGLAGDTQYF.

The J gene is TRBJ1-5, the V gene TRBV27; D possibly corresponds to TRBD1 (5 bases). This CDR3 contains 14 residues. The V gene's germline CDR1 is MNHEY and CDR2 SMNVEV (reference sequence). Trimming shortened V by 2 bases and J by 6 bases, and 11 bases separated the two germline ends. CDR3 sequence: CASSLRGGIQPQHF. The DNA of the CDR3 is TGTGCCAGCAGTTTACGCGGGGGGATTCAGCCCCAGCATTTT.

This clone was counted a single time. This chain links TRBV30 with TRBJ1-1; D possibly corresponds to TRBD1 (5 bases). V gave up 4 bases and J gave up 3 bases, with 12 bases separating them. The CDR3 is 13 residues long. CDR1 is GTSNPN, CDR2 SVGIG, per germline (reference sequence). The CDR3 is CAWNRGTHTEAFF. As DNA, the CDR3 is TGTGCCTGGAATCGGGGGACTCACACTGAAGCTTTCTTT.